This is a list of T cell receptor beta chains from one sample in a study of technical replicates of blood from several donors. Data came from immunoSEQ multiplex PCR; TCRdb stores just in-frame clones and leaves some out. This sample yields just over 80,000 clones, of which roughly 94% are seen a single time; more than 0.35% belongs to the top ten. Sample: T cells isolated from PBMCs. The receptors were gathered from a human donor in good health. CDR3s include the opening cysteine and the closing phenylalanine or tryptophan. The order of the fields is D gene, clone size, V gene, J gene, CDR3 DNA, CDR3 protein. D genes are given only for firm matches. Only some rows state a clone size, as once, few, many or a class for expanded clones.

.,.,TRBV27,TRBJ2-1,TGTGCCAGCAGAGGGGTGTACAATGAGCAGTTCTTC,CASRGVYNEQFF
.,.,TRBV7-3,TRBJ2-2,TGTGCCAGCAGCACCCCAGCGGGTACGAACACCGGGGAGCTGTTTTTT,CASSTPAGTNTGELFF
.,.,TRBV13,TRBJ2-7,TGTGCCAGCAGCTCCTCAATCCGGGACTTCTACGAGCAGTACTTC,CASSSSIRDFYEQYF
.,.,TRBV7-2,TRBJ1-3,TGTGCCAGCAGCGGAGGTGGGGAAGCTGGAAACACCATATATTTT,CASSGGGEAGNTIYF
TRBD2,.,TRBV7-3,TRBJ2-2,TGTGCCAGCAGCAAGGGACTAGCGGGAGGCATCGGGGAGCTGTTTTTT,CASSKGLAGGIGELFF
.,.,TRBV29-1,TRBJ1-1,TGCTCCGGGAACAGGGTACCGGACACTGAAGCTTTCTTT,CSGNRVPDTEAFF
.,.,TRBV6-5,TRBJ1-1,TGTGCCAGCAGCCGAAGGGAGGTATACACTGAAGCTTTCTTT,CASSRREVYTEAFF
.,few,TRBV28,TRBJ1-1,TGTGCCAGCAGTTTGGATTTGACAGGTCGGACTGAAGCTTTCTTT,CASSLDLTGRTEAFF
TRBD1,.,TRBV18,TRBJ1-5,TGTGCCAGCTCACAGATGACAGGGTCGGGGCAGCCCCAGCATTTT,CASSQMTGSGQPQHF
.,.,TRBV27,TRBJ2-4,TGTGCCAGCAGTTTAACTTACTTCCATTCTACCAAAAACATTCAGTACTTC,CASSLTYFHSTKNIQYF
.,.,TRBV14,TRBJ1-1,TGTGCCAGCAGCCCTAGACAGAAGAACACTGAAGCTTTCTTT,CASSPRQKNTEAFF
TRBD2,.,TRBV11-2,TRBJ2-1,TGTGCCAGCAGCTTCACTAGCGGGAGGGCCGTCTACAATGAGCAGTTCTTC,CASSFTSGRAVYNEQFF
TRBD1,once,TRBV2,TRBJ2-3,TGTGCCAGCAAGTCCCGGACAGGGACAGATACGCAGTATTTT,CASKSRTGTDTQYF
.,.,TRBV11-2,TRBJ2-2,TGTGCCAAAGGACATCCGAACACCGGGGAGCTGTTTTTT,CAKGHPNTGELFF
TRBD1,.,TRBV6-6,TRBJ1-4,TGTGCCAGCACACTGGACAGGGGGGGCGAAAAACTGTTTTTT,CASTLDRGGEKLFF
TRBD1,.,TRBV6-5,TRBJ1-2,TGTGCCAGCAGTTACCCCGCAGGGGGCCTAAACTATGGCTACACCTTC,CASSYPAGGLNYGYTF
.,.,TRBV27,TRBJ1-4,TGTGCCAGCAGCCTAACAGGGAGTGAAAAACTGTTTTTT,CASSLTGSEKLFF
.,.,TRBV6-5,TRBJ2-5,TGTGCCAGCAGTTACTCCCTCGGAGAGACCCAGTACTTC,CASSYSLGETQYF
.,once,TRBV12-2,TRBJ2-1,TGTGCAAGTCGCTTAGCTCCGGGACAGACGCTTCTTAAACGTTCCAAGAGCTCCTACAATGAGCAGTTCTTC,CASRLAPGQTLLKRSKSSYNEQFF
TRBD1,.,TRBV7-9,TRBJ1-6,TGTGCCAGCAGCCCGACAGGGGAAAGTAGTTACCTCCACTTT,CASSPTGESSYLHF
TRBD2,.,TRBV7-7,TRBJ2-1,TGTGCTAGCAGCTTAGAAGTAGCGGGGGTCACGGGGTTTTACAATGAGCAGTTCTTC,CASSLEVAGVTGFYNEQFF
.,.,TRBV7-8,TRBJ2-7,TGTGCCAGCAGGGCTACGCGGGACTTATCCTACGAGCAGTACTTC,CASRATRDLSYEQYF
.,.,TRBV21-1,TRBJ2-1,TGTGCCAGCAGCATTTCTAGGACAGGGACAGAAAACTACAATGAGCAGTTCTTC,CASSISRTGTENYNEQFF
.,.,TRBV5-6,TRBJ1-2,TGTGCCAGCAGCCTGACAGAACTCTATGGCTACACCTTC,CASSLTELYGYTF
.,few,TRBV10-3,TRBJ1-4,TGTGCCATCAGTGAACCCAGAAATGAAAAACTGTTTTTT,CAISEPRNEKLFF
TRBD2,.,TRBV4-3,TRBJ2-1,TGCGCCAGCAGCCAGGCCGGGACTAGCAGCTACAATGAGCAGTTCTTC,CASSQAGTSSYNEQFF
.,.,TRBV5-1,TRBJ2-3,TGCGCCAGCAGCTCAGGGTTAGCTTTATCTAGCACAGATACGCAGTATTTT,CASSSGLALSSTDTQYF
.,.,TRBV14,TRBJ2-7,TGTGCCAGCAGCCGCCGACTGGGGGCCGACGAGCAGTACTTC,CASSRRLGADEQYF
.,.,TRBV5-1,TRBJ1-2,TGCGCCAGCAGCGGCAGGGATGGCTACACCTTC,CASSGRDGYTF
.,.,TRBV5-1,TRBJ2-7,TGCGCCAGCAGCTTGGATACGGGCTCCTACGAGCAGTACTTC,CASSLDTGSYEQYF
.,.,TRBV6-5,TRBJ2-1,TGTGCCAGCAGTTACTTGGCCAGGGGTGACAATGAGCAGTTCTTC,CASSYLARGDNEQFF
TRBD1,once,TRBV6-5,TRBJ2-7,TGTGCCAGCAGTTCAATACGGACAGGGTCCTACGAGCAGTACTTC,CASSSIRTGSYEQYF
.,.,TRBV11-2,TRBJ1-2,TGTGCCAGCAGCTTAGATAGGGCAGGGGCGAACTATGGCTACACCTTC,CASSLDRAGANYGYTF
TRBD2,.,TRBV6-4,TRBJ2-1,TGTGCCAGCAGTCACACCGGGACTAGCGGGGGGGATGAGCAGTTCTTC,CASSHTGTSGGDEQFF
TRBD2,.,TRBV6-1,TRBJ2-7,TGTGCCAGCAGTGAAGCAGGGACTAGCGGGAGTACCTACGAGCAGTACTTC,CASSEAGTSGSTYEQYF
TRBD1,.,TRBV6-5,TRBJ2-1,TGTGCCAGCAGTGGGACAGAATTATACAATGAGCAGTTCTTC,CASSGTELYNEQFF
TRBD2,.,TRBV29-1,TRBJ2-3,TGCAGCGTTGCAATAGCGGGGAGCACAGATACGCAGTATTTT,CSVAIAGSTDTQYF
.,.,TRBV19,TRBJ1-1,TGTGCCAGTAGACCCTCAGGGATTGTGTGGTACACTGAAGCTTTCTTT,CASRPSGIVWYTEAFF
.,.,TRBV5-5,TRBJ1-1,TGTGCCAGCAGCCCCAGGGGGAACACTGAAGCTTTCTTT,CASSPRGNTEAFF
.,.,TRBV28,TRBJ1-2,TGTGCCAGCAGAGCCGGTAACTATGGCTACACCTTC,CASRAGNYGYTF
TRBD1,.,TRBV19,TRBJ1-5,TGTGCCAGTAGGCCGGGACAGGGGCTTAATAATCAGCCCCAGCATTTT,CASRPGQGLNNQPQHF
.,.,TRBV6-1,TRBJ2-7,TGTGCCAGCGAGGAGAACTCCTACGAGCAGTACTTC,CASEENSYEQYF